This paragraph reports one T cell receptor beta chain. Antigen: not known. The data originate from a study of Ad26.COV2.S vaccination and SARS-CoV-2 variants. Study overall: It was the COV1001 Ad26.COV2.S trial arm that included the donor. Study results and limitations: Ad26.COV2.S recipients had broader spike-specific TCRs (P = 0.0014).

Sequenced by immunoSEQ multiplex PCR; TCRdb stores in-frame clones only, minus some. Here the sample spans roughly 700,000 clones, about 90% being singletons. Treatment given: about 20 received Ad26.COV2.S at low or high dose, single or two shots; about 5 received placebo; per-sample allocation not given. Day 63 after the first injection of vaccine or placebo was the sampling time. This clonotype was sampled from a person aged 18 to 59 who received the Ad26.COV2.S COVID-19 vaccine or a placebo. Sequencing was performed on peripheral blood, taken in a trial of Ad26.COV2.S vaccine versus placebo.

For the CDR3, the DNA is TGTGCCACCAGCAAGGCGGGGGCGGGAAATTACAATGAGCAGTTCTTC. It yields the protein CATSKAGAGNYNEQFF. The chain is built from TRBV15 and TRBJ2-1; tentative D call: TRBD2 (7 bases). Germline V gene data show CDR1 as LNHNV and CDR2 as YYDKDF (reference sequence). The CDR3 consists of 16 residues. With 4 bases removed from V and 4 bases from J, the gap between germline ends came to 17 bases.